This T cell receptor beta chain emerged from a study of early T cells in non-severe SARS-CoV-2 infection. Study-level information: Sequencing used unsorted whole-blood bulk RNA, so chains lack pairing.

TCRdb reprocessed the 5' RACE reads with MiXCR, giving one entry per CDR3 protein. The repertoire holds more than 65,000 distinct CDR3 sequences, with about 14% as singletons. In the case of this clonotype: The target antigen is unknown.

Study results and limitations: Clonotype matching in VDJdb favored anti-spike CD8 responses and did not capture private and CD4 specificities.

The J segment lost 2 bases and the V segment lost 1 base, leaving 6 bases of the junction unmatched. Germline CDR1 and CDR2: SGHVS and FNYEAQ. The CDR3 extends over 16 amino acids. This sequence joins TRBV7-6 and TRBJ2-5, with 8 bases lining up with TRBD2. The clonotype originates from an adult who was a healthcare worker with PCR-confirmed SARS-CoV-2 infection or an uninfected control (not recorded which). The source material was whole blood, sampled at baseline. The CDR3 is CASSLVRLASQETQYF. The CDR3 bases are TGTGCCAGCAGCTTAGTACGACTAGCGAGTCAAGAGACCCAGTACTTC. Full variable domain (outside the CDR3, taken from reference TRBV7-6 and TRBJ2-5): GAGVSQSPRYKVTKRGQDVALRCDPISGHVSLYWYRQALGQGPEFLTYFNYEAQQDKSGLPNDRFSAERPEGSISTLTIQRTEQRDSAMYRCASSLVRLASQETQYFGPGTRLLVL.